The sequence of this T cell receptor beta chain was determined in a study of identical twins. Study outcomes and limitations: Twins showed weaker excess sharing in their beta out-of-frame sequences. With abundant cord blood beta clonotypes, insertions were fewer; memory repertoires showed no such pattern.

Template switching (which added a universal primer site) was used, and cDNA carried unique molecular identifiers. One entry per CDR3 protein, called by TCRdb with MiXCR from the 5' RACE reads. Of 450,000 to 650,000 distinct CDR3 sequences in the sample, around 15% are singletons; the top ten hold roughly 0.42%. Germline CDR1 and CDR2: SQVTM and ANQGSEA. CDR3 length equals 16 residues. Trimming took 1 base from V and 4 from J; bases not matched to a gene: 8. This clonotype came up a few times. Its antigen is still unknown. These data are also associated with another study on yellow fever vaccine responses in identical twins. As that report states: It has been reported that, in twins, the vaccine T cell response seemed partly convergent and partly personalized.

Sequenced input: CD4+ T cells sorted from blood. The clonotype originates from a woman aged 18-29 years in good health. The chain has TRBV29-1 and TRBJ2-1; TRBD2 agrees at 9 bases. CDR3 sequence: CSVEGTLAGNYNEQFF. In nucleotides, the CDR3 is TGCAGCGTTGAAGGAACCCTAGCGGGAAATTACAATGAGCAGTTCTTC.